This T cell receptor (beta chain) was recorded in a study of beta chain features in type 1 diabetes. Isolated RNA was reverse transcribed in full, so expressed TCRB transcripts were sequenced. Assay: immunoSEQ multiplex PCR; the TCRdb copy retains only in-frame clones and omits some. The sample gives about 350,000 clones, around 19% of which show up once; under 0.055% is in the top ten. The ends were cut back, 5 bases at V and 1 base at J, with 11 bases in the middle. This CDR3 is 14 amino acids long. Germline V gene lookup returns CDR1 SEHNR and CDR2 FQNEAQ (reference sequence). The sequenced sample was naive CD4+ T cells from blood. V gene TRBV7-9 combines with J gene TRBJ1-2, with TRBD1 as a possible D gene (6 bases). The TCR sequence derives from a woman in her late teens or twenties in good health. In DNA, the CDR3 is TGTGCCAGCAGCCGAGACAGGAATAACTATGGCTACACCTTC. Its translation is CASSRDRNNYGYTF.